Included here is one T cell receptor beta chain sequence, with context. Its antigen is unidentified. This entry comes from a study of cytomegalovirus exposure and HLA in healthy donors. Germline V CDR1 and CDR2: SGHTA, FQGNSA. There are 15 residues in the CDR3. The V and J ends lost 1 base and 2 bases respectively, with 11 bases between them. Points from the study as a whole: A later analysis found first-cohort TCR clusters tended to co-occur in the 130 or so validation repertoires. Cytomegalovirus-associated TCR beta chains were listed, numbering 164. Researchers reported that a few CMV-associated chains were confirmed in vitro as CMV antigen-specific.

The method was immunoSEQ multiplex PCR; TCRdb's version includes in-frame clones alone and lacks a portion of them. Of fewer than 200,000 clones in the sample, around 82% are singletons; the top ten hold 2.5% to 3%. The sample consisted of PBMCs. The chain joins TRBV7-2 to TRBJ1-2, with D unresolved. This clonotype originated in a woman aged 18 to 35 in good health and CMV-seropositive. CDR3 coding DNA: TGTGCCAGCAGCTTAGGCGAAAACTTGAACTATGGCTACACCTTC. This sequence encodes CASSLGENLNYGYTF.